These 15 T cell receptor beta chains came from one sample sequenced in a study of T cell changes during pregnancy in multiple sclerosis. This table comes from immunoSEQ multiplex PCR, and its TCRdb copy is limited to in-frame clones, with some not included. The sample lists 80,000 to 100,000 clones, 85% to 95% occurring once. The source material was peripheral blood, sampled in the first trimester of pregnancy. The origin of the receptors is a female donor with multiple sclerosis, enrolled in a pregnancy study.

As DNA, the CDR3 is TGTGCCATCAGCGACGACTTGAGCGGGAGGCGAAACGAGCAGTACTTC. Amino acid sequence: CAISDDLSGRRNEQYF. This sequence joins TRBV10-3 and TRBJ2-7, with 9 bases fitting TRBD2. The CDR3 contains 16 residues. Unmatched junction bases numbered 14, after V lost 6 bases and J lost 5 bases. Germline V gene data show CDR1 as ENHRY and CDR2 as SYGVKD.

V gene TRBV27 combines with J gene TRBJ2-7, with TRBD2 matching over 14 bases. J lost 9 bases, V lost 5 bases, and 3 bases had no gene match. The CDR3 is 13 residues long. Germline CDR1 MNHEY, CDR2 SMNVEV (reference sequence). CDR3 loop: CASSVGTSGRQYF. CDR3 bases: TGTGCCAGCAGTGTCGGGACTAGCGGGAGGCAGTACTTC.

The chain carries TRBV29-1 and TRBJ2-5; 8 nucleotides align to TRBD1. Trimming removed 6 bases from V and 6 bases from J; junction bases left unmatched: 12. From germline, CDR1 is SQVTM and CDR2 ANQGSEA. CDR3 size: 14 residues. Written as DNA, the CDR3 is TGCAGCGTCCCGGGACAGGACCCAGGGAAGACCCAGTACTTC. It translates to CSVPGQDPGKTQYF.

This chain connects TRBV5-1 to TRBJ2-2; 14 bases fit TRBD2. V trimming: 6 bases; J trimming: 6 bases; junction bases outside the gene matches: 4. The CDR3 covers 15 residues. Germline V lookup: CDR1 SGHRS, CDR2 YFSETQ. The CDR3 here is CASTGLAGGSGELFF. The CDR3 region has the DNA TGCGCCAGCACTGGACTAGCGGGAGGTTCCGGGGAGCTGTTTTTT.

The gene calls are TRBV29-1 and TRBJ2-5; TRBD2 is a possible D gene (5 bases). V was trimmed by 5 bases and J by 2 bases, leaving 6 bases between them. From germline, CDR1 is SQVTM and CDR2 ANQGSEA. The CDR3 totals 11 residues. CDR3 loop: CSVSGQETQYF. In nucleotides, the CDR3 is TGCAGCGTTTCGGGACAAGAGACCCAGTACTTC. The whole variable domain, remainder taken from reference TRBV29-1 and TRBJ2-5, is SAVISQKPSRDICQRGTSLTIQCQVDSQVTMMFWYRQQPGQSLTLIATANQGSEATYESGFVIDKFPISRPNLTFSTLTVSNMSPEDSSIYLCSVSGQETQYFGPGTRLLVL.

This chain links TRBV6-5 with TRBJ2-7; TRBD2 aligns across 11 bases. With V trimmed by 2 bases and J by 4 bases, 4 bases remained unmatched. This CDR3 region has 15 residues. Per the germline V gene, CDR1 is MNHEY and CDR2 is SVGAGI. The chain's CDR3 is CASSYGLAGGYEQYF. The DNA for the CDR3 is TGTGCCAGCAGTTACGGGTTAGCGGGAGGGTACGAGCAGTACTTC.

Written as DNA, the CDR3 is TGTGCCAGCAGCGTAGACTTCGGGAGGGCCTACGAGCAGTACTTC. Encoded protein: CASSVDFGRAYEQYF. The chain joins TRBV9 to TRBJ2-7; TRBD2 agrees at 8 bases. The CDR3 covers 15 residues. Trimming at V came to 0 bases and at J to 2 bases, leaving 4 bases not matched to a gene. The germline V gene encodes CDR1 SGDLS and CDR2 YYNGEE.

J is TRBJ2-2 and V is TRBV19, with 8 bases that match TRBD2. Germline CDR1 and CDR2: LNHDA and SQIVND (reference sequence). The junction had 9 bases not matched to a gene; V was cut back by 3 bases and J by 6 bases. The CDR3 contains 16 residues. The CDR3 nucleotides are TGTGCCAGTAGTATTACTAGCGGAGGGAGGGCCGGGGAGCTGTTTTTT. This encodes CASSITSGGRAGELFF.

This chain uses TRBV5-1 with TRBJ2-3; tentatively, D is TRBD1 (6 bases). Between the trimmed V and J ends, which lost 3 bases and 2 bases, there was a span of 16 bases. Germline CDR1 reads SGHRS; CDR2 reads YFSETQ. The CDR3 consists of 16 residues. The CDR3 coding sequence is TGCGCCAGCAGCTCCCTACAGGGATTTGACACAGATACGCAGTATTTT. Translating it yields CASSSLQGFDTDTQYF. Based on the CDR3 plus reference TRBV5-1 and TRBJ2-3, the full variable domain is KAGVTQTPRYLIKTRGQQVTLSCSPISGHRSVSWYQQTPGQGLQFLFEYFSETQRNKGNFPGRFSGRQFSNSRSEMNVSTLELGDSALYLCASSSLQGFDTDTQYFGPGTRLTVL.

The chain recombines TRBV2 with TRBJ2-7; 14 bases agree with TRBD2. V shed 6 bases and J 4 bases; nucleotides not matched to a gene: 8. The germline CDR1 and CDR2 sequences are SNHLY and FYNNEI. The CDR3 consists of 16 residues. As DNA, the CDR3 is TGTGCCAGCAGGGACCGGACTAGCGGGGGGACTTACGAGCAGTACTTC. Protein product: CASRDRTSGGTYEQYF. Complete variable domain (other parts from reference TRBV2 and TRBJ2-7): EPEVTQTPSHQVTQMGQEVILRCVPISNHLYFYWYRQILGQKVEFLVSFYNNEISEKSEIFDDQFSVERPDGSNFTLKIRSTKLEDSAMYFCASRDRTSGGTYEQYFGPGTRLTVT.

V is TRBV7-9 and J is TRBJ2-5; TRBD2 might be the D (6 bases). CDR1 SEHNR and CDR2 FQNEAQ come from the germline V gene (reference sequence). Trimming removed 5 bases at V and 5 bases at J, with 18 bases between. This CDR3 contains 15 residues. DNA for the CDR3: TGTGCCAGCAGCCGGAGGGATCTGGTGGTGGAGACCCAGTACTTC. It translates to CASSRRDLVVETQYF.

This chain uses TRBV7-3 with TRBJ2-2, with TRBD2 matching over 10 bases. V shed 5 bases, J shed 7 bases, and the junction held 13 bases outside the gene matches. The CDR3 runs to 17 residues. Germline V CDR1 and CDR2: SGHTA, FQGTGA. DNA for the CDR3: TGTGCCAGCAGCCAGAATGGAGCGGGAGGGCGTATCGGGGAGCTGTTTTTT. Amino acids: CASSQNGAGGRIGELFF.

The chain couples TRBV5-1 to TRBJ2-7; D perhaps matches TRBD1 (5 bases). V shed 0 bases and J shed 6 bases, with 7 bases lying between them. The CDR3 runs 12 residues. CDR1 and CDR2 (germline): SGHRS, YFSETQ. DNA for the CDR3: TGCGCCAGCAGCTTGGGGCAGGGCGAGCAGTACTTC. This gives the protein CASSLGQGEQYF.

The chain links TRBV7-8 to TRBJ1-2; 9 bases align to TRBD1. The ends lost 1 base at V and 1 base at J; junction bases unmatched: 10. From germline, CDR1 is SGHVS and CDR2 FQNEAQ. The CDR3 consists of 18 residues. The CDR3 coding sequence is TGTGCCAGCAGCTTAGGACCCTCCGGACAGGGGATTAACTATGGCTACACCTTC. This codes for CASSLGPSGQGINYGYTF.

DNA of the CDR3: TGTGCCAGCAGCTTGGTGGCGGGAGTGTCGTACGAGCAGTACTTC. This encodes CASSLVAGVSYEQYF. V gene TRBV5-4 combines with J gene TRBJ2-7; the match to TRBD2 covers 7 bases. The CDR3 extends over 15 amino acids. V lost 0 bases and J lost 4; bases outside the gene matches: 7. Germline V gene lookup returns CDR1 SGHNT and CDR2 YYREEE (reference sequence).